This TCR beta chain was recovered during a study of OX40 agonist ivuxolimab in advanced cancers. V was cut by 7 bases and J by 1 base, with 18 bases left in between. The CDR3 extends over 16 amino acids. CDR1 is SGHRS and CDR2 is YFSETQ in the germline V gene. Measured with immunoSEQ multiplex PCR; TCRdb has only the in-frame clones, and not every one. The sample contains about 68,000 clones, roughly 84% of which appear only once. The chain is built from TRBV5-1 and TRBJ2-4; D unresolved. The source material was CD4+ or CD8+ T cells sorted from blood, sampled in a trial of the OX40 agonist ivuxolimab. The clonotype was recovered from an adult with an advanced solid tumor such as melanoma, head and neck, liver or kidney cancer. The CDR3 spells CASRLWEPLAKNIQYF. The CDR3 DNA reads as TGCGCCAGCCGTCTTTGGGAACCCCTCGCCAAAAACATTCAGTACTTC.